This T cell receptor beta chain was captured by sequencing in a study of radiation and T cells in renal cell carcinoma. Study-level findings and limits: Top tumor clonotypes rose in blood 2 weeks post-radiation, then contracted.

Germline loops: CDR1 MNHNY, CDR2 SVGAGI (reference sequence). V was cut by 5 bases and J by 3 bases, with 13 bases left in between. CDR3 size: 14 residues. TCRdb's table, derived via immunoSEQ multiplex PCR, lists solely in-frame clones and lacks some. This repertoire shows around 170,000 clones, about 88% found once; its top ten account for approximately 10%. Comment on this clone: As yet, its antigen is unknown.

The time point is: blood 4 weeks post-SBRT, at nephrectomy. The treatment denotes: 15 Gy SBRT to primary tumor, nephrectomy 4 weeks later. This chain joins TRBV6-6 and TRBJ1-1, with D possibly matching TRBD1 (5 bases). The material was blood, obtained from a patient whose treatment included radiotherapy and nephrectomy. This TCR was sampled from a woman aged 45-65 years with renal cell carcinoma. CDR3: CASSPGRSYTEAFF. CDR3 in DNA: TGTGCCAGCAGTCCAGGGAGGTCGTACACTGAAGCTTTCTTT.